This T cell receptor (beta chain) was sequenced for a study of T cell responses to AZD1222 COVID-19 vaccine. Regarding this clone: Its antigen remains unidentified. One junction end disagrees with the germline gene, perhaps due to a read error.

Germline V CDR1 and CDR2: LGHDT, YNNKEL (reference sequence). This CDR3 spans 14 amino acids. Profiling relied on immunoSEQ multiplex PCR, and the TCRdb table lists in-frame clones only, not all of them. The sample has some 31,000 clones; around nine tenths are singletons. Findings of the study overall: Only a handful of individuals given AZD1222 were seropositive at baseline.

The starting material was peripheral blood, obtained 28 days after the second AZD1222 dose. The rearrangement joins TRBV3-1 (or the pseudogene TRBV3-2) to TRBJ2-1; D remains unclear. This receptor was identified in an adult who received the AZD1222 COVID-19 vaccine. The CDR3 DNA is TGTGCCAGCATCCAACGCTCACCTCGGCTTGAGCAGTTCTTC. Protein product: CASIQRSPRLEQFF.